This is a list of T cell receptor beta chains from one sample in a study of post-analysis software for immune sequencing data. One entry per CDR3 protein, called by TCRdb with MiXCR from the PCR reads. The sample has about 680,000 distinct CDR3 sequences, more than 50% seen once. Specimen: blood. The receptors come from a girl aged 2-10 years with multiple sclerosis. CDR3s include the opening cysteine and the closing phenylalanine or tryptophan. D genes are given only for firm matches. Size tells how often a clone was seen (once, few, many) or the class of an expanded clone, and some rows leave it out.

clone size,V gene,D gene,J gene,CDR3 protein,CDR3 DNA
.,TRBV3-1,.,TRBJ2-1,CASSQDAGTGVGGSEQFF,TGTGCCAGCAGCCAAGATGCTGGGACGGGAGTAGGGGGAAGTGAGCAGTTCTTC
.,TRBV12-3/TRBV12-4,.,TRBJ1-1,CASSSQGVSTEAFF,TGTGCCAGCAGCTCACAGGGTGTGAGCACTGAAGCTTTCTTT
once,TRBV20-1,.,TRBJ2-6,CSAPTESSSGANVRTF,TGCAGTGCCCCGACAGAGTCCTCCTCTGGGGCCAACGTCCGGACTTTC
.,TRBV5-5,.,TRBJ2-7,CASSLVETVAYEQYF,TGTGCCAGCAGCTTGGTGGAGACGGTAGCCTACGAGCAGTACTTC
.,TRBV20-1,.,TRBJ2-3,CSASWAALTDTQYF,TGCAGTGCTAGCTGGGCAGCCCTCACAGATACGCAGTATTTT
.,TRBV25-1,.,TRBJ2-7,CASREDTYEQYF,TGTGCCAGCAGGGAGGATACCTACGAGCAGTACTTC
few,TRBV29-1,.,TRBJ1-1,CSVQGQGNTEAFF,TGCAGCGTTCAAGGGCAGGGGAACACTGAAGCTTTCTTT
.,TRBV2,.,TRBJ2-1,CAASGGVSSYNEQFF,TGTGCCGCCTCGGGGGGCGTCAGCTCCTACAATGAGCAGTTCTTC
.,TRBV19,.,TRBJ2-7,CASSRAGLMVAEQYF,TGTGCCAGTAGTAGGGCCGGCCTCATGGTCGCCGAGCAGTACTTC
.,TRBV20-1,.,TRBJ2-7,CSASSDRGAGRYEQYF,TGCAGTGCTAGCTCCGATAGGGGTGCTGGTCGCTACGAGCAGTACTTC
.,TRBV5-1,TRBD1,TRBJ2-7,CASSLAGTGPYEQYF,TGTGCCAGCAGTTTGGCCGGGACAGGGCCCTACGAGCAGTACTTC
once,TRBV7-6,.,TRBJ2-3,CASSPIYRDPYPDTQYF,TGTGCCAGCAGCCCCATATACCGGGACCCATACCCAGATACGCAGTATTTT
.,TRBV6-5,.,TRBJ1-6,CASSSSGDGVMPLHF,TGTGCCAGCAGTTCCTCAGGGGACGGGGTAATGCCCCTCCACTTT
.,TRBV4-1,.,TRBJ2-3,CASSQLTSSGTDTQYF,TGCGCCAGCAGCCAACTTACTAGTTCTGGCACAGATACGCAGTATTTT
.,TRBV7-9,.,TRBJ2-5,CASSFQKIQETQYF,TGTGCCAGCAGCTTTCAGAAGATTCAAGAGACCCAGTACTTC
.,TRBV7-6,TRBD2,TRBJ2-1,CASSLAPSGSYNEQFF,TGTGCCAGCAGCTTAGCCCCTAGCGGGTCCTACAATGAGCAGTTCTTC
once,TRBV6-5,.,TRBJ2-7,CASSYSGTTCYEQYF,TGTGCCAGCAGTTATTCCGGGACAACCTGTTACGAGCAGTACTTC
.,TRBV25-1,.,TRBJ2-5,CASSESTRDYRETQYF,TGTGCCAGCAGTGAATCTACCCGGGATTATCGGGAGACCCAGTACTTC
.,TRBV25-1,TRBD2,TRBJ2-1,CASSEGPGRAYNEQFF,TGTGCCAGCAGTGAAGGTCCCGGGAGGGCCTACAATGAGCAGTTCTTC
few,TRBV6-1,.,TRBJ2-5,CASSPWGQETQYF,TGTGCCAGCAGCCCCTGGGGCCAAGAGACCCAGTACTTC